This T cell receptor beta chain was sequenced during a study of blood T cell repertoires in COVID-19. Study at large: Italy, Spain and the United States were the sources of the convalescent and acute COVID-19 samples.

Before being deemed recovered, Cohort 3 donors had two negative PCRs, clearance, or symptom resolution. From germline, CDR1 is LGHDT and CDR2 YNNKEL (reference sequence). V shed 7 bases and J 2 bases; nucleotides not matched to a gene: 6. The CDR3 extends over 14 amino acids. Original handling: Estimation of nucleated cell counts was performed using reference gene primer amplification. TCRdb's copy holds only in-frame clones and misses some; the assay was immunoSEQ multiplex PCR. That table gives V, J and clone size, and the DNA gave D and trimming. Among 200,000 to 300,000 clones, over 75% were seen once, and the ten largest hold approximately 1.7%. This clone was seen only once.

This receptor was identified in a man aged 40-55 years who had recovered from COVID-19. The sequenced sample consisted of PBMCs or T cells enriched from blood (not recorded which). J is TRBJ2-7 and V is TRBV3-1 (or the pseudogene TRBV3-2), with TRBD2 matching over 9 bases. The CDR3 sequence: CASKIAGATYEQYF. The CDR3 DNA reads as TGTGCCAGCAAAATAGCGGGGGCCACCTACGAGCAGTACTTC.